Given below is one TCR beta chain in context. Its antigen remains unknown. TCRdb fed the RT-PCR reads into MiXCR, producing one record per CDR3 protein. The sample shows hundreds of thousands of distinct CDR3 sequences, approximately 15% of them seen only once. These data originate in a study of response to subunit inactivated influenza vaccine. General study findings and limits: Authors suggested few new T cells are recruited by each seasonal influenza vaccination.

The CDR3 is 13 amino acids. Germline V gives CDR1 MDHEN, CDR2 SYDVKM. V gave up 7 bases and J gave up 8 bases, with 17 bases separating them. The TCR originated in a man in his fifties or sixties who received an inactivated influenza vaccine. J is TRBJ1-2 and V is TRBV28; D is undetermined. The input for sequencing was CD4+ T cells sorted from PBMCs, taken roughly 24 months after vaccination. CDR3: CASIPDSRKGYTF. CDR3 DNA sequence: TGTGCCAGCATTCCTGACTCCCGGAAAGGCTACACCTTC.